This T cell receptor beta chain was retrieved from a study of blood T cell repertoires in COVID-19. Study as a whole: Some COVID-19 samples were acute and others convalescent; all came from the United States, Italy and Spain.

Germline assignment: CDR1 SGHKS and CDR2 YYEKEE (reference sequence). J was trimmed by 5 bases and V by 0 bases; bases with no gene match: 3. This CDR3 comprises 14 residues. TCRdb keeps only in-frame clones here, not all; method: immunoSEQ multiplex PCR. This table holds 150,000 to 200,000 clones, roughly three quarters found once. This TCR came from a woman of 80 years or more with COVID-19, enrolled during active disease. The sample comprised peripheral blood. The rearrangement links TRBV5-5 to TRBJ1-1; 8 nucleotides align to TRBD1. The CDR3 spells CASSLGQGWTEAFF. The CDR3 DNA follows: TGTGCCAGCAGCTTGGGACAGGGGTGGACTGAAGCTTTCTTT.